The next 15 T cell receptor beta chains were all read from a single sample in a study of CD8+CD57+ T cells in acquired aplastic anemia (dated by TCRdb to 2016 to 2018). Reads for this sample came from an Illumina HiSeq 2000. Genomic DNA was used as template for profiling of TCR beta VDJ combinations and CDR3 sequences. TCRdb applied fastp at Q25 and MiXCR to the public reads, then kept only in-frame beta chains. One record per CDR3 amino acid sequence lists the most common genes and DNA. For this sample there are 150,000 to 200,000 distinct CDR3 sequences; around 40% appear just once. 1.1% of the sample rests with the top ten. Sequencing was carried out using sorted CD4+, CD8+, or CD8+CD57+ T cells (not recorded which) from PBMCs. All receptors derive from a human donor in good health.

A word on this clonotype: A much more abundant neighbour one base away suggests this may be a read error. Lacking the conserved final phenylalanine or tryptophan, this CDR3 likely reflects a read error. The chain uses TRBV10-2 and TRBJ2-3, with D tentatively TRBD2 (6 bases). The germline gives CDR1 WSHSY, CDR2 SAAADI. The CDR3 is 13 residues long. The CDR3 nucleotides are TGTGCCAGCAGCCGCTCGGGGGAGGATACGCAGTATTCT. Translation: CASSRSGEDTQYS.

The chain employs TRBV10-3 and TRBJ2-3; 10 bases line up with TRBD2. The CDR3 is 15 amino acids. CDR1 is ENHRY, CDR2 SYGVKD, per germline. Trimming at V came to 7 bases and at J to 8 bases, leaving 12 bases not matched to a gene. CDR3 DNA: TGTGCCATCATGTCGGCTAGCGGGGGACTTGGTACGCAGTATTTT. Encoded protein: CAIMSASGGLGTQYF.

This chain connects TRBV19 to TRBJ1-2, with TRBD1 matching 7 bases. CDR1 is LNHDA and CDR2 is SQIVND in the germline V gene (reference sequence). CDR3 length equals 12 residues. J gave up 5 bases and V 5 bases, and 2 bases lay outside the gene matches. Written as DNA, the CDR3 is TGTGCCAGTAGTTCAGGGGGGTATGGCTACACCTTC. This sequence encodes CASSSGGYGYTF.

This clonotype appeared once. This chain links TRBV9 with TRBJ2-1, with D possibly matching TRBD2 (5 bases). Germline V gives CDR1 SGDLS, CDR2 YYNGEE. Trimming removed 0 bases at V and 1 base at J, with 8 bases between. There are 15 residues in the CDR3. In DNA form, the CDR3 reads TGTGCCAGCAGCGTAGTCGGGGATTCCTACAATGAGCAGTTCTTC. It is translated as CASSVVGDSYNEQFF.

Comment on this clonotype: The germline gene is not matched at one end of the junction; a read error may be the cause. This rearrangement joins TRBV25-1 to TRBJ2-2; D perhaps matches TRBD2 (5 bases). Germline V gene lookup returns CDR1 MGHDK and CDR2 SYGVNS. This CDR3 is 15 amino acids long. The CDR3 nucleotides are TGTGCCAGCAGTGAACGGACCAGCTACACCGGGGAGCTGCTTTTT. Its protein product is CASSERTSYTGELLF.

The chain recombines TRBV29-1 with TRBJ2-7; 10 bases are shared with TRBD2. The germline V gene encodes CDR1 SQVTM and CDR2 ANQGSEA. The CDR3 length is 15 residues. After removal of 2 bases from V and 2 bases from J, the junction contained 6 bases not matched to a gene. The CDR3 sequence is CSVEILAGATYEQYF. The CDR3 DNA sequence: TGCAGCGTTGAAATTCTAGCGGGAGCCACCTACGAGCAGTACTTC.

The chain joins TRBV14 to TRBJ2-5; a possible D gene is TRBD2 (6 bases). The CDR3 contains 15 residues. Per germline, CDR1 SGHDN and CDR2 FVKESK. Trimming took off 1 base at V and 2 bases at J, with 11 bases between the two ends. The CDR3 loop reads CASSQVTGEQETQYF. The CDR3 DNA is TGTGCCAGCAGCCAAGTTACGGGGGAACAAGAGACCCAGTACTTC.

For the CDR3, the DNA is TGTGCCACCAGCAGAGATCCGGGCAGATTCAATGAGCAGTTCTTC. Encoded protein: CATSRDPGRFNEQFF. The rearrangement uses TRBV15 and TRBJ2-1; D is ambiguous. Germline V gene lookup returns CDR1 LNHNV and CDR2 YYDKDF (reference sequence). V was pared by 0 bases and J by 6 bases, with 12 bases between. This CDR3 is built from 15 residues.

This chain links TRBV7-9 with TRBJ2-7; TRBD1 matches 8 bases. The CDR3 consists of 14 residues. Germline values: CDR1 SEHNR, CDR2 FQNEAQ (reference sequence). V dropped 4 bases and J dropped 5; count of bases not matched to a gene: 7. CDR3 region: CASSSGTGTDEQYF. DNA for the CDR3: TGTGCCAGCAGCTCCGGGACAGGTACCGACGAGCAGTACTTC.

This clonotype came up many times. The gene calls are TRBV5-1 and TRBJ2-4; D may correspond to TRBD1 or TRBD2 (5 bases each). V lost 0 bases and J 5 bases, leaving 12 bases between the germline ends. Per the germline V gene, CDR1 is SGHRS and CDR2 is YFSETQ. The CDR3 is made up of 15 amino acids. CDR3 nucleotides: TGCGCCAGCAGCTTGGCCCCAGGGACCGAAAACATTCAGTACTTC. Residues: CASSLAPGTENIQYF.

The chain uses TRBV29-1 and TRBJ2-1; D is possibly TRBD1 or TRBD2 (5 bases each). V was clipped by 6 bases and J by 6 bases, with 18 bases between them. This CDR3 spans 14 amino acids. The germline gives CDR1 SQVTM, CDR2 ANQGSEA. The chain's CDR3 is CSVRRGVVPNEQFF. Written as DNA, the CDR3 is TGCAGCGTCCGAAGGGGAGTGGTCCCCAATGAGCAGTTCTTC.

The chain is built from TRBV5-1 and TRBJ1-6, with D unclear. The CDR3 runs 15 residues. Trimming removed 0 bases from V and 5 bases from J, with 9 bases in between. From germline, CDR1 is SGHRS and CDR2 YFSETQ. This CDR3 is CASSLGAGNNSPLHF. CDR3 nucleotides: TGCGCCAGCAGCTTGGGGGCAGGCAATAATTCACCCCTCCACTTT.

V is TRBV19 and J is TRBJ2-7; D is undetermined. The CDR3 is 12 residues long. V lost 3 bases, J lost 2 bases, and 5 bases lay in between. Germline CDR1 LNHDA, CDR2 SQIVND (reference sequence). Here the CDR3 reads CASSMGTYEQYF. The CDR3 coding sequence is TGTGCCAGTAGTATGGGAACCTACGAGCAGTACTTC.

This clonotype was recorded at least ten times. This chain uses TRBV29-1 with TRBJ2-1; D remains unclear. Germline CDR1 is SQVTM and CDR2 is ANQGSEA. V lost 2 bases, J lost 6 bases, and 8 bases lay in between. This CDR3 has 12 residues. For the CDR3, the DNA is TGCAGCGTTGAACCTGGCCTCAATGAGCAGTTCTTC. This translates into CSVEPGLNEQFF.

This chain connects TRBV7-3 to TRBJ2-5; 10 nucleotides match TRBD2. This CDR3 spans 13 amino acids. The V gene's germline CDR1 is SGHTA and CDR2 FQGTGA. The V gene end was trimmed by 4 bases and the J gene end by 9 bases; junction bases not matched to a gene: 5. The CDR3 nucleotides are TGTGCCAGCAGCTCCGGACTAGCGGCACCCCAGTACTTC. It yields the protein CASSSGLAAPQYF.